This entry describes one TCR beta chain. Its antigen is not identified. The data belong to a study of T cell repertoires in cytomegalovirus infection. The wider study: CMV epitopes, recently identified HLA-C-restricted and well-studied HLA-B-restricted, were used. Indications of both CMV infection and matching HLA type were provided by public TCR beta signatures. Findings and caveats of the study: Clonotypes of TCR beta that were HLA-C-restricted and CMV-specific dominated the ex vivo response.

Trimming stripped 1 base from V and 8 bases from J, with 15 bases between. The germline V gene has CDR1 SGHAT and CDR2 FQNNGV. The CDR3 contains 15 residues. TCRdb processed the reads anew with MiXCR; each CDR3 protein has one entry. The data show about 920,000 distinct CDR3 sequences, 31% seen once. The V and J genes are TRBV11-2 and TRBJ2-1; D not certain. The clonotype comes from a human donor in good health (CMV status not recorded). Some clones in this sample may be carry-over from other donors' samples. Specimen: cultured CD8+ T cells from PBMCs, collected from culture after CMV antigen stimulation. DNA of the CDR3: TGTGCCAGCAGCTTAGGGCCGGTTAGATCTGATGAGCAGTTCTTC. Translation: CASSLGPVRSDEQFF.